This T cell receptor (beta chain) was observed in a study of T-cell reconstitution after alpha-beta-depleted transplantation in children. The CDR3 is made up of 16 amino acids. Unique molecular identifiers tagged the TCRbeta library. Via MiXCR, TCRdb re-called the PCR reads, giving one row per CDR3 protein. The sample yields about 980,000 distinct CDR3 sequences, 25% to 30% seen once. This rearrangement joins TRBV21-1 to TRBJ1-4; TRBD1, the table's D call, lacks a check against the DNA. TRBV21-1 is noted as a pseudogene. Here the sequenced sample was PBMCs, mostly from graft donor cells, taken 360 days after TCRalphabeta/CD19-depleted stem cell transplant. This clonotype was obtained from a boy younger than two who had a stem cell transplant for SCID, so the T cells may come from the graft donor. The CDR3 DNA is TGTGCCAGCAGCTGGACAGGGGGAGCAACTAATGAAAAACTGTTTTTT. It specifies CASSWTGGATNEKLFF.